These 14 T cell receptor beta chains were sequenced from one sample in a study of radiotherapy plus CTLA-4 blockade in lung cancer. Assay used: immunoSEQ multiplex PCR; TCRdb lists only in-frame clones, some missing. The table includes around 90,000 clones, 83% detected once. The input for sequencing was peripheral blood, taken from a patient treated with radiotherapy plus ipilimumab. The receptors stem from a human donor with non-small cell lung cancer who had stable disease on radiotherapy plus ipilimumab.

V and J are TRBV7-6 and TRBJ2-1; possible D gene TRBD2, 5 bases. The CDR3 has 16 residues. V was shortened by 5 bases and J by 0 bases, with 14 bases between the two germline ends. CDR1 and CDR2 from the germline V gene are SGHVS and FNYEAQ. The CDR3 DNA reads TGTGCCAGCAGCCCACCCCGAGGGAGCTCCTACAATGAGCAGTTCTTC. Translated: CASSPPRGSSYNEQFF. The full variable domain, its missing parts supplied by reference TRBV7-6 and TRBJ2-1, is GAGVSQSPRYKVTKRGQDVALRCDPISGHVSLYWYRQALGQGPEFLTYFNYEAQQDKSGLPNDRFSAERPEGSISTLTIQRTEQRDSAMYRCASSPPRGSSYNEQFFGPGTRLTVL.

The gene calls are TRBV10-3 and TRBJ2-3; 7 bases agree with TRBD2. This CDR3 comprises 14 residues. Germline V gene sequence: CDR1 ENHRY, CDR2 SYGVKD. The junction had 6 bases not matched to a gene; V was cut back by 8 bases and J by 1 base. The CDR3 nucleotides read TGTGCCATCGGGATGGGAGGGGGCACAGATACGCAGTATTTT. Translated, it gives CAIGMGGGTDTQYF.

The V gene is TRBV29-1, the J gene TRBJ2-7; possible D gene TRBD2, 5 bases. CDR3 length: 12 residues. V was cut by 4 bases and J by 3 bases, with 10 bases left in between. Germline V gene lookup returns CDR1 SQVTM and CDR2 ANQGSEA. The CDR3, as DNA: TGCAGCGTTGGCCTAGCAGGCTACGAGCAGTACTTC. Translation gives CSVGLAGYEQYF.

This chain links TRBV19 with TRBJ2-3; 7 nucleotides agree with TRBD2. V lost 6 bases and J lost 1; bases outside the gene matches: 10. This CDR3 spans 16 amino acids. Germline lookup yields CDR1 LNHDA and CDR2 SQIVND (reference sequence). The CDR3 coding sequence is TGTGCCAGTAGACCTGGGGGGGGGAAGGGCACAGATACGCAGTATTTT. Its translation is CASRPGGGKGTDTQYF.

This chain joins TRBV19 and TRBJ2-3; D might be TRBD1 (6 bases). The V and J ends lost 10 bases and 1 base respectively, with 12 bases between them. The CDR3 covers 13 residues. Per germline, CDR1 LNHDA and CDR2 SQIVND (reference sequence). The CDR3 bases are TGTGCCACGGAAAGACAGGGCACAGATACGCAGTATTTT. As protein: CATERQGTDTQYF.

This chain links TRBV7-9 with TRBJ2-7; D is possibly TRBD2 (7 bases). Germline assignment: CDR1 SEHNR and CDR2 FQNEAQ (reference sequence). The CDR3 spans 13 residues. Deletions cut 6 bases from V and 6 bases from J, with 15 bases between. CDR3 loop: CASRNPGGPEQYF. The CDR3, as DNA: TGTGCCAGCAGGAATCCCGGGGGGCCCGAGCAGTACTTC.

V is TRBV6-6 and J is TRBJ1-6, with 9 bases fitting TRBD1. The CDR3 loop spans 15 amino acids. The junction had 8 bases not matched to a gene; V was cut back by 6 bases and J by 8 bases. Germline V lookup: CDR1 MNHNY, CDR2 SVGAGI (reference sequence). CDR3 DNA: TGTGCCAGCAGCATTATCCGACAGGGGGATTCACCCCTCCACTTT. It codes for CASSIIRQGDSPLHF.

The V gene is TRBV28, the J gene TRBJ2-5; 9 positions agree with TRBD1. Unmatched junction bases numbered 4, after V lost 6 bases and J lost 5 bases. The CDR3 length is 13 residues. Germline V gene sequence: CDR1 MDHEN, CDR2 SYDVKM. The CDR3 region is CASRQGAGETQYF. The DNA of the CDR3 is TGTGCCAGCAGACAGGGGGCCGGGGAGACCCAGTACTTC.

This chain uses TRBV6-5 with TRBJ1-6; D is undetermined. The CDR3 totals 15 residues. The ends were cut back, 5 bases at V and 7 bases at J, with 15 bases in the middle. Germline lookup yields CDR1 MNHEY and CDR2 SVGAGI. The CDR3 reads CASSREGGLNSPLHF. The CDR3 DNA reads TGTGCCAGCAGTCGTGAGGGAGGTTTAAATTCACCCCTCCACTTT.

The CDR3 spells CASSFRSETQYF. The CDR3 coding sequence is TGTGCCAGCAGCTTTCGGTCCGAGACCCAGTACTTC. This rearrangement joins TRBV7-2 to TRBJ2-5, with unresolved D. The CDR3 runs 12 residues. Trimming left V 3 bases short and J 5 bases short, with 7 bases between. Germline V CDR1 and CDR2: SGHTA, FQGNSA.

This chain joins TRBV27 and TRBJ1-2, with TRBD1 matching over 7 bases. The trim removed 4 bases at V and 3 bases at J, leaving 14 bases unmatched. Germline CDR1 reads MNHEY; CDR2 reads SMNVEV (reference sequence). The CDR3 extends over 17 amino acids. CDR3 in DNA: TGTGCCAGCAGTTCCAATAATCGGGACAGCCGACACTATGGCTACACCTTC. It translates to CASSSNNRDSRHYGYTF.

The rearrangement joins TRBV7-8 to TRBJ2-1, with D perhaps TRBD1 (5 bases). The CDR3 consists of 14 residues. The V end lost 5 bases, the J end lost 3 bases, and 11 bases lay between the germline ends. Germline lookup yields CDR1 SGHVS and CDR2 FQNEAQ. Here the CDR3 reads CASSPRQLYNEQFF. CDR3 nucleotides: TGTGCCAGCAGCCCCCGACAGCTCTACAATGAGCAGTTCTTC.

The rearrangement uses TRBV18 and TRBJ2-3; 8 nucleotides line up with TRBD1. CDR1 and CDR2 from the germline V gene are KGHSH and LQKENI. The CDR3 spans 15 residues. V was pared by 3 bases and J by 1 base, with 3 bases of the junction left unmatched. CDR3 sequence (DNA): TGTGCCAGCTCACCGGACAGGGTGCGCACAGATACGCAGTATTTT. As protein: CASSPDRVRTDTQYF.

V gene TRBV14 combines with J gene TRBJ2-7, with D perhaps TRBD1 (6 bases). V lost 8 bases, J lost 1 base, and 15 bases lay in between. The CDR3 is 14 amino acids. From germline, CDR1 is SGHDN and CDR2 FVKESK. The CDR3 DNA is TGTGCCAGCGCCGCAGAGGGACAATCCTACGAGCAGTACTTC. Amino acids: CASAAEGQSYEQYF.